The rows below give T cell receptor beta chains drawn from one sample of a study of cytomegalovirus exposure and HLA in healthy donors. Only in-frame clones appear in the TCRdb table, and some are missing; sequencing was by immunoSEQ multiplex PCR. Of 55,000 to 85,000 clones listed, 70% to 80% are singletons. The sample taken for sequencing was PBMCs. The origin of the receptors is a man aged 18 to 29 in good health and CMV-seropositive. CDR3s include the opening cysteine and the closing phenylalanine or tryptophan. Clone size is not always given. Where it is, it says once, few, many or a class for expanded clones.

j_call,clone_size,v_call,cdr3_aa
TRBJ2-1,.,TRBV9,CASTPTGGTVIDNEQFF
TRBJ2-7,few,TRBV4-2,CASSQEGTGVYEQYF
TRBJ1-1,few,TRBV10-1,CASTGQGNTEAFF
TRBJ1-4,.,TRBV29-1,CSVEDGGGDEKLFF
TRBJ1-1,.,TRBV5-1,CASSIGTGLEYTEAFF
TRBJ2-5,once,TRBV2,CASSEGLAGSETQYF
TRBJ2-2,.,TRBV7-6,CASSFGSNTGELFF
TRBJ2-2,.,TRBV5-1,CASSSGQGLTGELFF
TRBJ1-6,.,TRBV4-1,CASSHTGTGGHSPLHF
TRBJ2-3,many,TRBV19,CASSIAGLLRTDTQYF
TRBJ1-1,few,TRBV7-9,CASSSGSTGNTEAFF
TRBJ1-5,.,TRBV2,CASSEADRGSNQPQHF
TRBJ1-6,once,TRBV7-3,CASSLNSQGSSPLHF
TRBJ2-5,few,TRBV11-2,CASSLSTGGGETQYF
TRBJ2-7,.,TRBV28,CASSLEQGLSYEQYF
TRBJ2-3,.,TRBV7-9,CASSPEYSTDTQYF
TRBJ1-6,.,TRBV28,CASSTTGSPLHF
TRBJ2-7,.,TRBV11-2,CASSLTSGYYEQYF
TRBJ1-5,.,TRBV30,CAWRGGGNNQPQHF
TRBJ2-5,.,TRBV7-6,CASSLAPGQETQYF
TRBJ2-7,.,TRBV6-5,CASSYNRGQLEQYF
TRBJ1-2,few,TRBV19,CASSIGTGDYGYTF
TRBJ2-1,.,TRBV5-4,CASIFSGGAYDEQFF
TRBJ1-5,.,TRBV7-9,CASSLGDRVNQPQHF
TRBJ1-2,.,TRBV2,CASSEIQGPAGYTF
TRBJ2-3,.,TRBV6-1,CASSGVGTFTDTQYF
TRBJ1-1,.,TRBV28,CASSLLRQRNTEAFF
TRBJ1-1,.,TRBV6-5,CASSYTRGEAFF
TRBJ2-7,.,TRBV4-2,CASRGQTSYEQYF
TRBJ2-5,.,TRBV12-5,CASGPPTDVLETQYF
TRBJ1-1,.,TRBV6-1,CASSDRGLNTEAFF
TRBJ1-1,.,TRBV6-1,CASSFGSPGSGDTFF
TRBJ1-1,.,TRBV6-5,CASSYSIQGASEAFF
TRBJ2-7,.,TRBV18,CASSTGQGSSYEQYF